The rows below give T cell receptor beta chains drawn from one sample of a study of blood T cell repertoires in COVID-19. Method: immunoSEQ multiplex PCR; TCRdb's copy keeps in-frame clones and lacks some. The sample records around 55,000 clones, 88% being singletons. Sequencing input: peripheral blood. Receptors were obtained from a man aged 55 to 70 with active COVID-19. CDR3s include the opening cysteine and the closing phenylalanine or tryptophan. Fields, in order: CDR3 protein, CDR3 DNA, V gene, D gene, J gene, clone size. A D gene is named only where the DNA matches it firmly. Clone size is shown for a subset of rows, as once, few, many or a class of expanded clone.

CDR3: CASSQGDQPQHF; DNA: TGTGCCAGCAGTCAGGGCGATCAGCCCCAGCATTTT; V: TRBV12-3/TRBV12-4; D: NA; J: TRBJ1-5; size: NA
CDR3: CASSLVSRSAQYF; DNA: TGTGCCAGCAGCCTTGTATCGAGGAGTGCGCAGTATTTT; V: TRBV3-1/TRBV3-2; D: NA; J: TRBJ2-3; size: NA
CDR3: CASSYSGGSVGDTQYF; DNA: TGTGCCAGCAGTTACTCTGGCGGGTCCGTGGGCGATACGCAGTATTTT; V: TRBV6-5; D: NA; J: TRBJ2-3; size: NA
CDR3: CASSVLDRNYGYTF; DNA: TGCGCCAGCAGCGTTTTGGACAGGAACTATGGCTACACCTTC; V: TRBV5-1; D: TRBD1; J: TRBJ1-2; size: once
CDR3: CATSRDIGAYGYTF; DNA: TGTGCCACCAGCAGAGATATAGGGGCCTATGGCTACACCTTC; V: TRBV15; D: NA; J: TRBJ1-2; size: NA
CDR3: CASSLRESFTDTQYF; DNA: TGTGCCAGCAGCTTACGGGAGTCGTTCACAGATACGCAGTATTTT; V: TRBV7-9; D: NA; J: TRBJ2-3; size: NA
CDR3: CASSLGGSGSFYEQYF; DNA: TGCGCCAGCAGCTTGGGTGGTAGCGGGAGCTTCTACGAGCAGTACTTC; V: TRBV5-1; D: TRBD2; J: TRBJ2-7; size: NA
CDR3: CASSLRTGAEAFF; DNA: TGTGCCAGCAGCCTTCGGACAGGGGCTGAAGCTTTCTTT; V: TRBV3-1/TRBV3-2; D: TRBD1; J: TRBJ1-1; size: NA
CDR3: CASSLGENEQFF; DNA: TGTGCCAGCAGCTTAGGAGAGAATGAGCAGTTCTTC; V: TRBV7-8; D: NA; J: TRBJ2-1; size: NA
CDR3: CASSLKSSGNTIYF; DNA: TGTGCCAGCAGCCTCAAGAGCTCTGGAAACACCATATATTTT; V: TRBV9; D: NA; J: TRBJ1-3; size: NA
CDR3: CASSETSGEALGTQYF; DNA: TGCGCCAGCAGTGAGACTAGCGGGGAGGCCTTGGGTACGCAGTATTTT; V: TRBV10-1; D: TRBD2; J: TRBJ2-3; size: NA
CDR3: CASSPSGYSYEQYF; DNA: TGTGCCAGCAGCCCTAGCGGGTACTCCTACGAGCAGTACTTC; V: TRBV3-1/TRBV3-2; D: TRBD2; J: TRBJ2-7; size: NA
CDR3: CASRSASVNEQFF; DNA: TGTGCCAGCAGATCCGCTAGCGTTAATGAGCAGTTCTTC; V: TRBV6-5; D: NA; J: TRBJ2-1; size: NA